This TCR beta chain appears in the sequencing data of a study of post-analysis software for immune sequencing data. CDR1 is MGHRA, CDR2 YSYEKL, per germline. J lost 6 bases, V lost 6 bases, and 8 bases had no gene match. This CDR3 spans 14 amino acids. Unique molecular identifiers were present in the TCR beta cDNA libraries. Input of 1 to 10 million T cells yielded roughly 0.5 million cDNA molecules. TCRdb used MiXCR to reprocess the PCR reads, holding one entry per CDR3 protein. The table has a few hundred thousand distinct CDR3 sequences, under 55% seen once. Study-level points and caveats: With TRBV5-6, TRBV5-1 and TRBV20-1 included, several TRBV segments were more frequent in patients than in controls. Multiple sclerosis patients had significantly lower normalized Chao1 diversity than controls.

Note on this clonotype: Its target is unknown.

This TCR was recovered from a girl aged 5 to 17 with multiple sclerosis. Material: blood. The chain is built from TRBV4-1 and TRBJ2-3; 8 bases agree with TRBD1. CDR3 nucleotides: TGCGCCAGCAGGGACAGGGCGTTCGGCGATACGCAGTATTTT. This sequence encodes CASRDRAFGDTQYF.